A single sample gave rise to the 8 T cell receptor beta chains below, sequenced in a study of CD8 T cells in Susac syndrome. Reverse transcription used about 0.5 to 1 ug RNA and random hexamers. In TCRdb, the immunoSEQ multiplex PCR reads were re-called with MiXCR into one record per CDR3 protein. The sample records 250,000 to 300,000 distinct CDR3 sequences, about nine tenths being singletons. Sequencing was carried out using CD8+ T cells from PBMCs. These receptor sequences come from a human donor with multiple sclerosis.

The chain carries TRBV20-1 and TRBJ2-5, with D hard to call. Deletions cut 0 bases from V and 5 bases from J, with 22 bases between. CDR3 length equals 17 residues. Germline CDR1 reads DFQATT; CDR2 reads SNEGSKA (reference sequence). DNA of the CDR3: TGCAGTGCTAGAGACGAGTTTGGGAATTCGGTTTGGGAGACCCAGTACTTC. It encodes CSARDEFGNSVWETQYF.

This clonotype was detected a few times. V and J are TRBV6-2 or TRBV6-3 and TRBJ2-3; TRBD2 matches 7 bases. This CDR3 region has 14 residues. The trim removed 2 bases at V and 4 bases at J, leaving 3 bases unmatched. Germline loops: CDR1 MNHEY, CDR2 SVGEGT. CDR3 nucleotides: TGTGCCAGCAGTTACCGGGACTACCCAGATACGCAGTATTTT. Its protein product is CASSYRDYPDTQYF.

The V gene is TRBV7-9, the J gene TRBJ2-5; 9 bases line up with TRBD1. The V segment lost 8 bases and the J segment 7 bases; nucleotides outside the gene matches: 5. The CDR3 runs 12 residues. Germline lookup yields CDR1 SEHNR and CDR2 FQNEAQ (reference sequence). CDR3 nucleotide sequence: TGTGCCAGCGGGGACAGGGAGGGGACCCAGTACTTC. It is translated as CASGDREGTQYF.

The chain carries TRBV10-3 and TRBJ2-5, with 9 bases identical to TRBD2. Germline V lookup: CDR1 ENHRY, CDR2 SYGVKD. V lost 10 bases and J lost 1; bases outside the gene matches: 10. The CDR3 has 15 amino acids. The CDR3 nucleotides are TGTGCCACCGGGGGGTCTAGCGGGGTCCAAGAGACCCAGTACTTC. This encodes CATGGSSGVQETQYF.

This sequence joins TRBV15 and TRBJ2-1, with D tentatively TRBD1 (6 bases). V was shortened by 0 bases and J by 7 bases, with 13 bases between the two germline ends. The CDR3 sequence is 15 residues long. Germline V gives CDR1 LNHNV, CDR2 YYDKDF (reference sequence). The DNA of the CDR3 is TGTGCCACCAGCAGAGATAAGCTCAGGGGTAATGAGCAGTTCTTC. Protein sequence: CATSRDKLRGNEQFF.

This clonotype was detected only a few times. CDR3 sequence: CASSYQGLNTEAFF. CDR3 nucleotide sequence: TGTGCCAGCAGTTACCAGGGCCTGAACACTGAAGCTTTCTTT. This chain connects TRBV6-5 to TRBJ1-1, with D possibly TRBD1 on 5 matching bases. Germline V CDR1 and CDR2: MNHEY, SVGAGI. There are 14 residues in the CDR3. V lost 2 bases and J lost 0, with 7 bases in between.

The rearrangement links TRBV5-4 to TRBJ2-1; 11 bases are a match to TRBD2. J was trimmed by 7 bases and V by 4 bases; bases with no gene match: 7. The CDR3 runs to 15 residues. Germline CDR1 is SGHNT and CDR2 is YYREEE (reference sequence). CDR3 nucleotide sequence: TGTGCCAGCAGCCTCGGACTAGCGGGCCCTAATGAGCAGTTCTTC. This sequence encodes CASSLGLAGPNEQFF.

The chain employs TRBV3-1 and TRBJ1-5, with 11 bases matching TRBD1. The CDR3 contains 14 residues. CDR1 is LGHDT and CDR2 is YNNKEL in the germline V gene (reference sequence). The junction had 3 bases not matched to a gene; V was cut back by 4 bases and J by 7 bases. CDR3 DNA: TGTGCCAGCAGCCTAGGGACAGGGGGACAGCCCCAGCATTTT. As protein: CASSLGTGGQPQHF.